The 10 T cell receptor beta chains presented below share a single source sample, sequenced in a study of radiotherapy plus CTLA-4 blockade in lung cancer. Produced via immunoSEQ multiplex PCR; TCRdb's table is partial and in-frame only. The sample yields about 94,000 clones, roughly 80% seen once. This specimen was peripheral blood, taken from a patient treated with radiotherapy plus ipilimumab. The receptors come from a human donor with non-small cell lung cancer that progressed on radiotherapy plus ipilimumab.

V and J are TRBV6-1 and TRBJ2-1, with 7 bases aligning to TRBD2. The CDR3 is 15 amino acids. Germline V gene lookup returns CDR1 MNHNS and CDR2 SASEGT. J was trimmed by 3 bases and V by 2 bases; bases with no gene match: 4. The CDR3 DNA is TGTGCCAGCAGTGAATCTGGACTAGTCTACAATGAGCAGTTCTTC. Its protein product is CASSESGLVYNEQFF.

The chain recombines TRBV6-5 with TRBJ1-5; D is undetermined. Germline-derived CDR1 and CDR2 are MNHEY and SVGAGI. The CDR3 loop spans 14 amino acids. The V and J ends lost 5 bases and 0 bases respectively, with 8 bases between them. The CDR3 nucleotides are TGTGCCAGCAGTCCAGCCCATAGCAATCAGCCCCAGCATTTT. It is translated as CASSPAHSNQPQHF.

The CDR3 reads CASSLDPPTELSYNEQFF. CDR3 in DNA: TGTGCCAGCAGCTTAGATCCCCCGACGGAGCTCTCCTACAATGAGCAGTTCTTC. This chain connects TRBV11-3 to TRBJ2-1; D remains unclear. V was cut by 0 bases and J by 0 bases, with 15 bases left in between. The CDR3 has 18 amino acids. The germline gives CDR1 SGHNT, CDR2 YENEEA.

The V call is TRBV27, the J call TRBJ2-7; the match to TRBD1 covers 12 bases. Germline V lookup: CDR1 MNHEY, CDR2 SMNVEV (reference sequence). The CDR3 runs to 15 residues. V dropped 1 base and J dropped 7; count of bases not matched to a gene: 5. Here the CDR3 reads CASSLLGDRGQEQYF. CDR3 coding DNA: TGTGCCAGCAGTTTATTGGGGGACAGGGGGCAAGAGCAGTACTTC.

This sequence joins TRBV28 and TRBJ1-4; weak D call: TRBD1 (5 bases). The germline CDR1 and CDR2 sequences are MDHEN and SYDVKM. Deletions cut 7 bases from V and 3 bases from J, with 9 bases between. The length of the CDR3 is 13 residues. CDR3 DNA: TGTGCCAGCATTGGGGGACCTAATGAAAAACTGTTTTTT. It is translated as CASIGGPNEKLFF.

The rearrangement links TRBV30 to TRBJ2-6; no reliable D call. V was cut by 0 bases and J by 0 bases, with 3 bases left in between. CDR3 size: 14 residues. CDR1 and CDR2 from the germline V gene are GTSNPN and SVGIG (reference sequence). CDR3 DNA: TGTGCCTGGAGTGTCGGCTCTGGGGCCAACGTCCTGACTTTC. This encodes CAWSVGSGANVLTF. Filled out from reference TRBV30 and TRBJ2-6, the complete variable domain reads SQTIHQWPATLVQPVGSPLSLECTVEGTSNPNLYWYRQAAGRGLQLLFYSVGIGQISSEVPQNLSASRPQDRQFILSSKKLLLSDSGFYLCAWSVGSGANVLTFGAGSRLTVL.

This clone was detected once. The chain links TRBV18 to TRBJ1-5, with a possible D match to TRBD1 (6 bases). CDR1 and CDR2 (germline): KGHSH, LQKENI. The V gene lost 4 bases and the J gene lost 6 bases, with 19 bases spanning the gap. There are 16 residues in the CDR3. CDR3 amino acids: CASSLNPGGASQPQHF. Written as DNA, the CDR3 is TGTGCCAGCTCACTCAACCCCGGGGGCGCGTCTCAGCCCCAGCATTTT.

The chain couples TRBV4-1 to TRBJ2-1; 8 positions match TRBD1. Germline CDR1 reads MGHRA; CDR2 reads YSYEKL. The CDR3 consists of 22 residues. Germline trimming cut 0 bases from V and 9 bases from J; bases unmatched to any gene: 28. CDR3 DNA: TGCGCCAGCAGCCAAGATCAGGCGCCCGGCAGGGGGCTCCGGGAGAACAGCGGTGAGCAGTTCTTC. It translates to CASSQDQAPGRGLRENSGEQFF.

This chain uses TRBV27 with TRBJ2-7; possibly TRBD1 for D (8 bases). V gave up 8 bases and J gave up 3 bases, with 17 bases separating them. Germline-derived CDR1 and CDR2 are MNHEY and SMNVEV (reference sequence). The CDR3 has 14 amino acids. The CDR3 DNA reads TGTGCCAGCTCTTCGGACAGGGAGGGCTACGAGCAGTACTTC. Protein: CASSSDREGYEQYF.

This clone came up a few times. The chain links TRBV7-2 to TRBJ2-7; D remains ambiguous. Trimming removed 1 base at V and 5 bases at J, with 9 bases between. Per the germline V gene, CDR1 is SGHTA and CDR2 is FQGNSA. This CDR3 is built from 13 residues. The DNA of the CDR3 is TGTGCCAGCAGCTTAGTAGTGAGAAACGAGCAGTACTTC. The encoded protein is CASSLVVRNEQYF.